This T cell receptor (beta chain) was recovered during a study of blood T cell repertoires in COVID-19. Study summary: Acute and convalescent COVID-19 samples came from the United States, Italy and Spain. PBMCs, B-cell-depleted T cells, or T cells were the source of the cDNA or gDNA that made up the material.

Trimming cost V 6 bases and J 2 bases, with 7 bases left between them. CDR1 and CDR2 from the germline V gene are LNHDA and SQIVND (reference sequence). The CDR3 covers 13 residues. Authors' analysis steps: Reference gene primer amplification gave estimated nucleated cell counts. Clones were sequenced by immunoSEQ multiplex PCR, and TCRdb holds only the in-frame ones, with some missing. The D gene and trimming were derived from the DNA, and the V and J assignments and clone size from that table. The sample records 150,000 to 200,000 clones, 90% to 95% being singletons. V usage is TRBV19 and J usage is TRBJ1-4; the D is unclear. The TCR comes from a man aged 50 or older with acute or convalescent COVID-19. Sequencing was performed on peripheral blood. CDR3: CASRMETNEKLFF. The CDR3 nucleotides read TGTGCCAGTAGGATGGAGACTAATGAAAAACTGTTTTTT.